This T cell receptor (beta chain) was retrieved from a study of cytomegalovirus exposure and HLA in healthy donors (TCRdb year 2017). Study-level background: An earlier analysis of under 600 of the donors reported about 250 Gb of sequence data and roughly 100 million unique TCR beta sequences from 150 million to 200 million T cells. An early release that covered 640 HLA-typed donors contained approximately 300 gigabases of sequencing data and roughly 84 million unique TCR sequences. Of the 350 to 400 genotyped donors, approximately 83% fell in the genetic ancestry cluster associated with self-reported Caucasian donors. The study was designed to test whether signatures of past pathogen exposure could be identified by cataloging public T cell receptors. The study profiled the T cell repertoires of 550 to 700 subjects by immunosequencing and related them to cytomegalovirus serostatus. In addition to the first cohort of around 670 subjects, a separate validation cohort of some 120 different subjects was used. To predict cytomegalovirus infection status, the study brought together high-throughput TCR immunosequencing, statistical association of individual TCRs with disease status, and machine learning. A later analysis re-analyzed previously published TCR beta repertoires from 666 donors and added high-resolution HLA genotyping to study TCR occurrence patterns. Rather than drawing on any new phenotypic data, the later analysis identified candidate immune exposures from TCR beta sequences and the way those sequences occurred across donors. In an earlier analysis of roughly 600 of the donors, high-throughput TCR beta sequencing was used to judge whether each TCR beta V gene segment behaved as functional or pseudogenic. Alongside the repertoire data, information on donor age, sex, ethnicity and CMV serostatus was compiled. Genome-wide SNP genotypes for about three fifths of the 666 donors were used in a later genetic analysis, which treated that subset as a discovery cohort. Every discovery cohort repertoire had been produced on one sequencing platform. HLA typing covered class I and class II loci at four-digit resolution. Typing coverage differed by locus: A, B, C, DRB1 and DQB1 were typed in roughly 620-640 donors, DQA1 in approximately 520, DPA1 in approximately 600, and DPB1 in just under 480. Roughly 5 DR-DQ haplotypes were handled as single units for association and clustering, since linkage in the cohort was strong. Among 398 genotyped donors of the cohort, an average of approximately 240,000 unique TCR beta nucleotide sequences was sequenced per donor, of which roughly 17% were non-productive.

Of note for this clone: Its antigen target is currently unknown. Within one base of it there is no much larger clone, and no base qualities were kept.

The cohort was made up of roughly 670 healthy bone marrow donors. Cohort members were all nominally healthy when sampled, although unrecorded immune exposures were likely present. The donor was CMV seronegative and was included in the group of approximately 350 seronegative cohort members. Each donor provided a peripheral blood sample, and peripheral blood mononuclear cells were used for TCR beta sequencing. Genomic DNA extraction from the blood cell samples was performed with the Qiagen DNeasy Blood Extraction Kit. The paper as a whole reports these results and caveats: A total of some 180 TCR beta chains were listed by the study as associated with cytomegalovirus. In vitro tests confirmed that a few of the cytomegalovirus-associated TCR beta chains recognize cytomegalovirus antigens. In a later analysis, TCR association rates were found to vary across HLA loci, with the most associated TCRs seen for DRB1 alleles and the fewest for HLA-C alleles. When HLA alleles, especially DR and DQ, strongly co-occurred, attributing TCR associations to individual alleles was difficult. The classifier was reported to diagnose cytomegalovirus status with high specificity and sensitivity in both the original and validation cohorts. In a later analysis, HLA-associated TCR beta chains showed more clonal expansion and lower generation probabilities than non-associated chains that were equally common. In a later analysis, most CMV-associated TCR beta chains were found to appear HLA-restricted, with HLA associations seemingly driven largely by CMV exposure. Most TCR sequences were observed very rarely across donors, whereas some public TCRs were present in many individuals. Linkage disequilibrium might explain the correlated functional status among segregating V segments, but an unknown experimental factor could not be excluded. A further reported finding was that TCR beta sequences accurately predicted the HLA-A and HLA-B alleles for most subjects in the first cohort. A cluster of highly shared sequence variants was judged likely to be a technical artifact of the sequencing pipeline. Immune exposure information for the cohort was limited to CMV serostatus. In this cohort, only TCR beta chains were sequenced, and detectable features were limited by the absence of alpha or paired-chain data. In a later genetic analysis, fewer N-insertions in productive TCRs were reported among donors in an Asian-associated ancestry cluster than the approximately 630-donor mean. In a later analysis, several top co-occurrence clusters were reported to appear linked to parvovirus B19, influenza, CMV and Epstein-Barr virus. In an earlier analysis of some 500 of the donors, most TCR beta V segments appeared in productive rearrangements about 87% or about 30% of the time, broadly matching IMGT annotations. The authors suggested that the approach could potentially be generalized to other disease states and immunological phenotypes. A later genetic analysis associated a missense DCLRE1C variant with V-gene and J-gene trimming of TCR beta chains, and an independent cohort replicated the association. Specific HLA alleles were associated with about 17,000 TCR beta sequences at a false discovery rate of 0.05 in a later analysis. Presence/absence analyses assumed roughly uniform sequencing depth across donors, an assumption that may not hold. The earlier analysis of around 600 of the donors excluded some 15 rarely observed V segments, including chromosome 9 orphons, because counts were too low. Because some donors lacked HLA typing at each locus, the association tests relied only on the typed subset. Some IMGT-functional V segments, including TRBV6-2 and TRBV6-3, could not be distinguished by the 87-base-pair reads and were therefore excluded.

The CDR3 runs 15 residues from the cysteine to the phenylalanine. The CDR3 DNA has 45 bases and is translated from base 1. The junction shows trimming of 6 bases on V and 8 bases on J, and the gene matches do not reach 10 bases of it. Sequences MDHEN (CDR1) and SYDVKM (CDR2) are obtained from the germline V gene. The library was produced with the immunoSEQ multiplex PCR assay. A mixture of 60 forward primers for TCR Vbeta segments and 13 reverse primers for TCR Jbeta segments was used in the multiplex PCR. A multiplex PCR assay on genomic DNA amplified the CDR3 region of rearranged TCR beta genes. The amplified TCR beta libraries were sequenced on the Illumina HiSeq System as 87-base-pair reads. Per the authors' processing: Across the 600 to 700 repertoires, a later analysis counted about 81 million unique TCR beta chains, 9 million to 14 million of which were shared by at least two donors. To remove PCR and sequencing errors, raw reads were error-corrected and collapsed into unique sequences using a nearest-neighbor algorithm that merged closely related sequences. Alignment of CDR3 sequences to IMGT reference sequences was used to assign V, D and J gene segments. For a sequence to be retained, a match of at least six nucleotides was required to both a V gene segment and a J gene segment. A rearrangement counted as productive if the CDR3 had no stop codons and remained in frame with V and J, and every other rearrangement counted as non-productive. Following IMGT convention, CDR3 was defined as the stretch from the second conserved V-encoded cysteine to the conserved J-encoded phenylalanine. The earlier analysis of 587 of the donors excluded any sequence lacking an unambiguous match to a single V gene segment. An earlier analysis of just under 600 of the donors called V segments functional above 56.7% productive rearrangements and segregating when the between-donor standard deviation exceeded 5%. A statistical classification framework was developed to diagnose cytomegalovirus status using the catalog of TCR beta chain sequences. In a later analysis, TCR nucleotide sequences were compared against IMGT/GENE-DB human TR gene sequences so that V and J genes could be assigned. The TCRdist pipeline was used in a later analysis to assign CDR3 sequences and most-parsimonious VDJ recombination scenarios. In a later analysis, each TCR beta chain was defined by its CDR3 amino acid sequence together with its V-gene family, and reads without a unique V-gene family were excluded. A later analysis removed several hundred highly shared, low-generation-probability nucleotide sequences to deal with suspected cross-contamination and a sequencing artifact. For each public chain, a later analysis derived a clonal expansion index from normalized ranks of inferred template counts within each repertoire. Generation probabilities in a later analysis came from a VDJ recombination model fitted to out-of-frame rearrangements, and those results were checked against IGoR. A later analysis scored TCR-TCR, TCR-HLA and TCR-CMV co-occurrence with hypergeometric tests, applying a repertoire-size bias correction to TCR pairs. A later analysis estimated false discovery rates by permuting HLA or CMV assignments 20 times. In a later analysis, co-occurring TCRs were grouped using DBSCAN, and TCRdist sequence similarity was added for clustering within HLA-allele-positive subsets. Repertoires with fewer than 30,000 or more than 120,000 public chains were left out of co-occurrence clustering, as were a handful of repertoires with anomalous nucleotide sharing. What TCRdb holds here is the immuneACCESS table cut down to in-frame rearrangements. Part of the clones is not present; checked against another copy, under half of the missing clones reflect an unresolved V gene, and the others are unexplained. The V and J calls and clone size were taken over from that table, and D and trimming were inferred from the DNA. The sample data list roughly 69,000 clones, and roughly three quarters of these were observed just once. The ten largest clones add up to around 3.3% of the sample.

Recombination linked TRBV28 to TRBJ1-4; TRBD1 aligns with 9 central bases. The sample was PBMCs. The sequence came from a young man in good health and CMV-seronegative. CDR3 region: CASSTPGTGREKLFF. The DNA is as follows: TGTGCCAGCAGCACACCCGGGACAGGGAGGGAAAAACTGTTTTTT.